The present TCR beta chain was sequenced within a study of identical twins. The study's findings and limits: While abundant cord blood beta clonotypes carried fewer insertions, memory repertoires showed no such pattern. Out-of-frame TCR alpha sharing in monozygotic twins exceeded recombination model predictions.

Germline values: CDR1 MRHNA, CDR2 SNTAGT. Trimming took 6 bases from V and 4 from J; bases not matched to a gene: 2. The CDR3 length is 13 residues. The donor group consisted entirely of healthy Caucasians. The authors used template switching to add a universal primer site and gave cDNA unique molecular identifiers. TCRdb re-called the 5' RACE reads through MiXCR, storing one row per CDR3 protein. In the table there are about 890,000 distinct CDR3 sequences, 9% to 15% of which are singletons. A note on this clonotype: Its target is unknown.

A further study also used this sample, focusing on yellow fever vaccine responses in identical twins.

The chain combines TRBV6-4 with TRBJ1-1; TRBD1 matches 10 bases. Sequencing was carried out using PBMCs. This TCR was sampled from a woman aged 18-29 years in good health. CDR3 sequence (DNA): TGTGCCAGCAGGGGGGACAGGGGCACTGAAGCTTTCTTT. Translated, it gives CASRGDRGTEAFF.